This T cell receptor (beta chain) comes out of a study of identical twins. Trimming shortened V by 2 bases and J by 1 base, and 11 bases separated the two germline ends. The germline CDR1 and CDR2 sequences are MGHRA and YSYEKL. This CDR3 has 15 residues. MiXCR was run by TCRdb on the 5' RACE reads, yielding one entry per CDR3 protein. In the table there are 400,000 to 650,000 distinct CDR3 sequences, less than 25% of which are singletons. This clonotype was counted many times. These data were also filed under a second study, of T cells expressing NK-cell markers.

The V and J genes are TRBV4-1 and TRBJ1-2; D is unclear. The sequenced sample consisted of CD4+ T cells sorted from blood. This receptor was taken from a woman between 18 and 29 years old in good health. Here the CDR3 DNA reads TGCGCCAGCAGCCAAAGGTCGGGTGATAACTATGGCTACACCTTC. Residues: CASSQRSGDNYGYTF.